One and the same sample provided the 2 T cell receptor beta chains below, sequenced in a study of cytomegalovirus exposure and HLA in healthy donors. The PCR had 60 Vbeta and 13 Jbeta primers. This table comes from immunoSEQ multiplex PCR, and its TCRdb copy is limited to in-frame clones, with some not included. The sample yields around 150,000 clones, around 83% seen once. Sequenced: PBMCs. These TCRs come from a man aged 50-60 years in good health and CMV-seropositive.

The chain combines TRBV5-1 with TRBJ2-1, with TRBD1 matching over 8 bases. There are 16 residues in the CDR3. Germline V CDR1 and CDR2: SGHRS, YFSETQ. V was clipped by 4 bases and J by 1 base; unmatched bases: 7. This chain's CDR3 is CASSTDRGRSYNEQFF. CDR3 bases: TGCGCCAGCAGCACTGACAGGGGAAGGTCCTACAATGAGCAGTTCTTC.

Points on this clone: Other nucleotide sequences from this sample produce the same CDR3. The chain joins TRBV15 to TRBJ2-1, with D uncertain. Germline CDR1 reads LNHNV; CDR2 reads YYDKDF (reference sequence). The CDR3 loop spans 13 amino acids. Trimming shortened V by 6 bases and J by 5 bases, and 11 bases separated the two germline ends. The CDR3 protein is CATSSRTHNEQFF. CDR3 nucleotides: TGTGCCACCAGTTCAAGAACACACAATGAGCAGTTCTTC. The full variable domain, with the rest looked up from reference TRBV15 and TRBJ2-1, is DAMVIQNPRYQVTQFGKPVTLSCSQTLNHNVMYWYQQKSSQAPKLLFHYYDKDFNNEADTPDNFQSRRPNTSFCFLDIRSPGLGDTAMYLCATSSRTHNEQFFGPGTRLTVL.